A single sample gave rise to the 9 T cell receptor beta chains below, sequenced in a study of T cells after posttransplantation cyclophosphamide. Clones were sequenced by immunoSEQ multiplex PCR, and TCRdb holds only the in-frame ones, with some missing. The sample contains 25,000 to 30,000 clones, none of them singletons. The sequencing input was PBMCs. The receptors were gathered from an older woman in good health, CMV-negative, and a related stem cell transplant donor.

This clone was recorded many times. The chain is built from TRBV4-1 and TRBJ1-5, with 8 positions matching TRBD1. This CDR3 is 16 amino acids long. With 6 bases clipped from V and 1 base from J, the junction kept 8 bases outside the gene matches. Germline V lookup: CDR1 MGHRA, CDR2 YSYEKL. The CDR3 sequence: CASRDQGAASNQPQHF. In DNA form, the CDR3 reads TGCGCCAGCAGAGACCAGGGGGCCGCGAGCAATCAGCCCCAGCATTTT.

This clone was observed many times. V and J are TRBV9 and TRBJ2-2; the D gene is possibly TRBD2 (6 bases). V was trimmed by 2 bases and J by 6 bases, leaving 11 bases between them. The CDR3 length is 14 residues. The germline gives CDR1 SGDLS, CDR2 YYNGEE. The CDR3 DNA is TGTGCCAGCAGCGTGACTAGAGGGTCCGGGGAGCTGTTTTTT. Its protein is CASSVTRGSGELFF.

Many counts were recorded for this clone. CDR3 nucleotide sequence: TGTGCCAGCAGCTTAGGAATCGGGGGGGGGCTATACAATGAGCAGTTCTTC. As protein: CASSLGIGGGLYNEQFF. The V gene is TRBV11-2, the J gene TRBJ2-1, with TRBD2 matching over 8 bases. CDR1 SGHAT and CDR2 FQNNGV come from the germline V gene. The V gene end was trimmed by 1 base and the J gene end by 4 bases; junction bases not matched to a gene: 9. The CDR3 consists of 17 residues.

This clone is labeled medium-sized. The chain combines TRBV10-3 with TRBJ2-2, with a possible D match to TRBD1 (5 bases). Germline lookup yields CDR1 ENHRY and CDR2 SYGVKD. CDR3 length: 14 amino acids. The V gene lost 4 bases and the J gene lost 5 bases, with 11 bases spanning the gap. The CDR3 DNA sequence: TGTGCCATCAGTGCCCAAAAGGGGACCGGGGAGCTGTTTTTT. As protein: CAISAQKGTGELFF.

There are many counts of this clone. V gene TRBV4-3 combines with J gene TRBJ1-2, with 7 bases lining up with TRBD1. The CDR3 covers 14 residues. The J segment lost 7 bases and the V segment lost 1 base, leaving 6 bases of the junction unmatched. The germline V gene has CDR1 LGHNA and CDR2 YSLEER. Written as DNA, the CDR3 is TGCGCCAGCAGCCAAGGACAGGGAAAATTTGGCTACACCTTC. It encodes CASSQGQGKFGYTF.

By sample share, this clone is medium-sized. DNA of the CDR3: TGTGCCAGCAGCCCGAGTAGTAGGGTGGGAGCTTTCTTT. It translates to CASSPSSRVGAFF. The genes are TRBV14 and TRBJ1-1; D not certain. The CDR3 contains 13 residues. In germline, CDR1 is SGHDN, CDR2 FVKESK. V lost 4 bases and J lost 10, with 16 bases in between.

This clone was counted ten times or more. The rearrangement joins TRBV11-3 to TRBJ2-5; 7 bases line up with TRBD2. Germline V lookup: CDR1 SGHNT, CDR2 YENEEA. The CDR3 covers 15 residues. The V gene end was trimmed by 1 base and the J gene end by 3 bases; junction bases not matched to a gene: 5. This chain's CDR3 is CASSLGTSLKETQYF. The CDR3, as DNA: TGTGCCAGCAGCTTAGGGACTAGTCTTAAAGAGACCCAGTACTTC.

The sample holds many counts of this clone. The V and J genes are TRBV10-3 and TRBJ1-2; no definite D call. Trimming cost V 11 bases and J 2 bases, with 9 bases left between them. The CDR3 covers 11 residues. Germline V lookup: CDR1 ENHRY, CDR2 SYGVKD. The CDR3 DNA reads as TGTGCCGCCACAGAAAACTATGGCTACACCTTC. Encoded protein: CAATENYGYTF.

This clone was seen repeatedly, ten times or more. The chain joins TRBV4-3 to TRBJ1-5; D might be TRBD1 (5 bases). CDR3 length: 14 amino acids. The germline V gene encodes CDR1 LGHNA and CDR2 YSLEER. V shed 0 bases and J shed 2 bases, with 5 bases lying between them. CDR3 loop: CASSQETGNQPQHF. CDR3 bases: TGCGCCAGCAGCCAAGAGACAGGCAATCAGCCCCAGCATTTT.